These T cell receptor beta chains were read from a single sample in a study of molecular identifiers for immune sequencing clone quantification. TCRdb recomputed calls from the PCR reads with MiXCR, one row per CDR3 protein. The table includes over 600,000 distinct CDR3 sequences, 20% detected once. Sequencing was done on a sample of naive CD8+ T cells from blood, with Jurkat cell RNA spiked in. Receptor source: a human donor in good health. Some libraries in this study had Jurkat cell RNA spiked in. Each CDR3 is given with its conserved first and last residue. Size is stated for part of the rows, as once, few or many counts, or as a class when the clone is expanded.

J gene | clone size | V gene | CDR3 protein
TRBJ2-7 | few | TRBV27 | CASSLFKNGEQYF
TRBJ2-1 | many | TRBV7-9 | CASGTGLVYNEQFF
TRBJ2-2 | many | TRBV7-2 | CASSLAPSGSGELFF
TRBJ2-7 | few | TRBV19 | CASSVDGGPREQYF
TRBJ2-3 | many | TRBV5-6 | CASTRGWTQYF
TRBJ2-7 | few | TRBV5-4 | CASSVFSRDRVSYEQYF
TRBJ2-3 | many | TRBV12-3/TRBV12-4 | CASRGIDTQYF
TRBJ2-1 | once | TRBV28 | CASSWDEDYLINNEQFF
TRBJ2-5 | few | TRBV4-1 | CASSQGWTSGLQETQYF
TRBJ2-1 | few | TRBV4-3 | CASSQDVGSYNEQFF
TRBJ2-5 | NA | TRBV14 | CASSQDSSLGGSETQYF
TRBJ2-7 | many | TRBV27 | CASSWTRSYEQYF
TRBJ2-6 | many | TRBV4-1 | CASSGTGTRRISGANVLTF
TRBJ2-5 | few | TRBV12-3/TRBV12-4 | CASTDRIQETQYF